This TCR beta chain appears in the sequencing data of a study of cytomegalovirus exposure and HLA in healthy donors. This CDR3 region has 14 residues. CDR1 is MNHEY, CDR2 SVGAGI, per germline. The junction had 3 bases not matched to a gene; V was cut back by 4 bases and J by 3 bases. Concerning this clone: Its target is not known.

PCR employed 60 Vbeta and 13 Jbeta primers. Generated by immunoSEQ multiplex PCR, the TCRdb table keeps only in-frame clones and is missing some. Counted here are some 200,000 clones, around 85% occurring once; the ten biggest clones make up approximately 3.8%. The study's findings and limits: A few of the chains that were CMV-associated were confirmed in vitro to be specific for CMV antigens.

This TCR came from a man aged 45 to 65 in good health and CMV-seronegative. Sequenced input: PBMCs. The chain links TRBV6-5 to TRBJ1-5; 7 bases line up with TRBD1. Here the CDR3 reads CASSSTGVNQPQHF. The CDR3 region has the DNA TGTGCCAGCAGTTCTACAGGGGTCAATCAGCCCCAGCATTTT.